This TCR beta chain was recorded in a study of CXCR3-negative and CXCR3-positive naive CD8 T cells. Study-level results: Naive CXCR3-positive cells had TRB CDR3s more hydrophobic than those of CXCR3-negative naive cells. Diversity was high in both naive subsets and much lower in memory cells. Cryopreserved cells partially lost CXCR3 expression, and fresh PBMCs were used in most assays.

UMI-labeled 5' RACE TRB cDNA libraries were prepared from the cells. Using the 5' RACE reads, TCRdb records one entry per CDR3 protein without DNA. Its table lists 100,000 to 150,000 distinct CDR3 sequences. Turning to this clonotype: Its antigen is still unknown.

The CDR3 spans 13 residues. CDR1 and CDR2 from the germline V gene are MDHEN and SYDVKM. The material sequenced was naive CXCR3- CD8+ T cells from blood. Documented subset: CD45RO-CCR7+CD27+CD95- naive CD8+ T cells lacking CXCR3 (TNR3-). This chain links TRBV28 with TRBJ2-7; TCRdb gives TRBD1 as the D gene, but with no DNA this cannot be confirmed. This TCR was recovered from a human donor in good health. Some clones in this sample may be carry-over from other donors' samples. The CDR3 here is CASSWGQGYEQYF.